Following are 25 T cell receptor beta chains from one sample sequenced in a study of shared clonotypes between healthy human individuals (dated by TCRdb to 2018 to 2021). Library preparation employed the immunoSEQ multiplex PCR assay. The immuneACCESS repertoire file appears here via TCRdb, limited to in-frame rearrangements. These files lack a portion of the clones; in checked studies, under half of the deficit traces to unresolved V genes, and the cause of the others is not known. The sample table records over a million clones; about 84% of these occur just once. The leading ten clones occupy under 0.8% of the sample. Sequencing was done on a sample of memory CD4+ T cells from PBMCs. The cell subset or site tag for this specimen amounts to: CD45RA-negative fraction. These receptors were taken from a man between 18 and 35 years old in good health. Some clones in this sample may be carry-over from other donors' samples.

The chain joins TRBV7-3 to TRBJ2-1; 10 nucleotides agree with TRBD2. Germline lookup yields CDR1 SGHTA and CDR2 FQGTGA. The ends lost 5 bases at V and 7 bases at J; junction bases unmatched: 11. The length of the CDR3 is 16 residues. The CDR3 spells CASSQGTSAPGNEQFF. CDR3 nucleotide sequence: TGTGCCAGCAGCCAGGGGACTAGCGCACCCGGGAATGAGCAGTTCTTC.

The chain uses TRBV2 and TRBJ2-3; TRBD2 matches at 14 bases. The CDR3 covers 16 residues. J was trimmed by 5 bases and V by 6 bases; bases with no gene match: 7. Germline CDR1 SNHLY, CDR2 FYNNEI. CDR3 loop: CASRRLAGGSGDTQYF. CDR3 bases: TGTGCCAGCAGGAGACTAGCGGGAGGGTCCGGAGATACGCAGTATTTT.

This clone was seen only a few times. The gene calls are TRBV18 and TRBJ2-7; D is unclear. V was trimmed by 5 bases and J by 11 bases, leaving 10 bases between them. In germline, CDR1 is KGHSH, CDR2 LQKENI. The CDR3 is 10 amino acids. As DNA, the CDR3 is TGTGCCAGCTCAGGAAAGGTGGAGTACTTC. Translating gives CASSGKVEYF.

The chain employs TRBV7-9 and TRBJ2-1; D is ambiguous. The germline CDR1 and CDR2 sequences are SEHNR and FQNEAQ (reference sequence). V was clipped by 5 bases and J by 4 bases, with 9 bases between them. The CDR3 runs 13 residues. The CDR3 DNA reads as TGTGCCAGCAGCCTCTACGGGTACAATGAGCAGTTCTTC. It is translated as CASSLYGYNEQFF.

The sample holds one count of this clone. The chain carries TRBV20-1 and TRBJ2-1; D uncertain. Germline CDR1 DFQATT, CDR2 SNEGSKA (reference sequence). CDR3 length: 11 residues. V was cut by 4 bases and J by 5 bases, with 6 bases left in between. The CDR3 sequence: CSAIRDNEQFF. CDR3 sequence (DNA): TGCAGTGCTATCCGCGACAATGAGCAGTTCTTC.

This clone was counted once. The chain combines TRBV28 with TRBJ2-6; D is perhaps TRBD2 (5 bases). The CDR3 extends over 16 amino acids. Deletions cut 5 bases from V and 0 bases from J, with 11 bases between. Germline CDR1 is MDHEN and CDR2 is SYDVKM. The CDR3 protein is CASSPLASSGANVLTF. DNA for the CDR3: TGTGCCAGCAGTCCCCTAGCCTCCTCTGGGGCCAACGTCCTGACTTTC.

The chain employs TRBV6-5 and TRBJ1-4; a weak D match, TRBD1 (5 bases). CDR1 and CDR2 (germline): MNHEY, SVGAGI. This CDR3 is 14 amino acids long. V was clipped by 6 bases and J by 1 base, with 9 bases between them. For the CDR3, the DNA is TGTGCCAGCAGGCCCAGGGAAACTAATGAAAAACTGTTTTTT. Its protein product is CASRPRETNEKLFF.

J is TRBJ1-5 and V is TRBV18; no clear D. This CDR3 has 14 amino acids. Germline V lookup: CDR1 KGHSH, CDR2 LQKENI. V was cut by 6 bases and J by 0 bases, with 9 bases left in between. Written as DNA, the CDR3 is TGTGCCAGCTCCCTCGATCATAGCAATCAGCCCCAGCATTTT. Translation gives CASSLDHSNQPQHF.

This rearrangement joins TRBV11-2 to TRBJ2-7, with 7 positions matching TRBD1. Per germline, CDR1 SGHAT and CDR2 FQNNGV. V lost 3 bases and J lost 4; bases outside the gene matches: 9. The CDR3 is 15 residues long. The CDR3 bases are TGTGCCAGCAGCTTCGATACAGGGGCACAATACGAGCAGTACTTC. Translating gives CASSFDTGAQYEQYF.

Comments on this clone: Additional DNA sequences in this sample encode the identical CDR3. V usage is TRBV5-1 and J usage is TRBJ1-1; D call uncertain. V lost 5 bases, J lost 1 base, and 9 bases lay in between. Germline-derived CDR1 and CDR2 are SGHRS and YFSETQ. The CDR3 runs 13 residues. The CDR3: CASSPDPNTEAFF. DNA for the CDR3: TGCGCCAGCAGTCCGGACCCGAACACTGAAGCTTTCTTT. Together with reference TRBV5-1 and TRBJ1-1, the CDR3 gives the full variable domain: KAGVTQTPRYLIKTRGQQVTLSCSPISGHRSVSWYQQTPGQGLQFLFEYFSETQRNKGNFPGRFSGRQFSNSRSEMNVSTLELGDSALYLCASSPDPNTEAFFGQGTRLTVV.

The chain is built from TRBV30 and TRBJ2-4; D might be TRBD1 (5 bases). The ends were cut back, 2 bases at V and 8 bases at J, with 10 bases in the middle. The CDR3 has 12 residues. Germline V gives CDR1 GTSNPN, CDR2 SVGIG (reference sequence). The DNA of the CDR3 is TGTGCCTGGAGTCCGACGACAGACATTCAGTACTTC. Translating it yields CAWSPTTDIQYF.

A single count supports this clone. The chain recombines TRBV7-2 with TRBJ1-2; D is undetermined. CDR1 and CDR2 from the germline V gene are SGHTA and FQGNSA. Between the trimmed V and J ends, which lost 1 base and 5 bases, there was a span of 11 bases. The CDR3 runs to 14 residues. CDR3 sequence (DNA): TGTGCCAGCAGCTTAGTGGTGACAACTTATGGCTACACCTTC. Translating it yields CASSLVVTTYGYTF.

The chain employs TRBV9 and TRBJ2-1, with TRBD2 matching 13 bases. Germline loops: CDR1 SGDLS, CDR2 YYNGEE. V trimming: 0 bases; J trimming: 7 bases; junction bases outside the gene matches: 4. CDR3 length equals 16 residues. CDR3 DNA sequence: TGTGCCAGCAGCGTAGAACTAGCGGGAGGGGTGAATGAGCAGTTCTTC. Amino acid sequence: CASSVELAGGVNEQFF.

The table lists this clone with a count of one. This chain connects TRBV28 to TRBJ1-1, with D tentatively TRBD1 (6 bases). The V and J ends lost 2 bases and 3 bases respectively, with 16 bases between them. This CDR3 has 16 residues. Germline CDR1 is MDHEN and CDR2 is SYDVKM. CDR3 loop: CASSLPGGGSDTEAFF. For the CDR3, the DNA is TGTGCCAGCAGTTTACCAGGCGGGGGCTCGGACACTGAAGCTTTCTTT.

This clone was observed a handful of times. The chain links TRBV10-3 to TRBJ2-7; D might be TRBD1 (6 bases). V was trimmed by 0 bases and J by 3 bases, leaving 9 bases between them. The germline V gene has CDR1 ENHRY and CDR2 SYGVKD. This CDR3 comprises 14 residues. In DNA form, the CDR3 reads TGTGCCATCAGTGAGTCGACCAGGGGCTACGAGCAGTACTTC. It encodes CAISESTRGYEQYF.

The chain couples TRBV2 to TRBJ2-1; 12 bases agree with TRBD1. This CDR3 spans 14 amino acids. V was clipped by 10 bases and J by 8 bases; unmatched bases: 9. Germline lookup yields CDR1 SNHLY and CDR2 FYNNEI. The CDR3 DNA reads TGTGCCACAAAGAGGGACAGGGGGCGCGATGAGCAGTTCTTC. Translated: CATKRDRGRDEQFF. Full variable domain (missing parts from reference TRBV2 and TRBJ2-1): EPEVTQTPSHQVTQMGQEVILRCVPISNHLYFYWYRQILGQKVEFLVSFYNNEISEKSEIFDDQFSVERPDGSNFTLKIRSTKLEDSAMYFCATKRDRGRDEQFFGPGTRLTVL.

With respect to this clone: Given a much more abundant clone one base away, this may be a read error. The same CDR3 also results from other DNA sequences found in this sample. This sequence joins TRBV2 and TRBJ2-1; D is unresolved. The germline V gene has CDR1 SNHLY and CDR2 FYNNEI. V lost 4 bases and J lost 6, with 4 bases in between. The CDR3 has 11 residues. Here the CDR3 reads CASSVVNEQFF. Here the CDR3 DNA reads TGTGCCAGCAGTGTAGTCAATGAGCAGTTCTTC.

The chain's CDR3 is CASRVAGAHYEQYF. CDR3 DNA sequence: TGTGCCAGCAGGGTAGCGGGAGCGCACTACGAGCAGTACTTC. The V gene is TRBV6-5, the J gene TRBJ2-7; 9 bases fit TRBD2. This CDR3 has 14 amino acids. The V gene's germline CDR1 is MNHEY and CDR2 SVGAGI. The V gene end was trimmed by 6 bases and the J gene end by 3 bases; junction bases not matched to a gene: 6.

The gene calls are TRBV2 and TRBJ2-2, with TRBD2 matching over 12 bases. The V segment lost 5 bases and the J segment 5 bases; nucleotides outside the gene matches: 12. CDR1 is SNHLY, CDR2 FYNNEI, per germline. The CDR3 totals 18 residues. The CDR3 sequence is CASSLKPGLAGKTGELFF. CDR3 in DNA: TGTGCCAGCAGTCTCAAACCTGGACTAGCGGGAAAAACCGGGGAGCTGTTTTTT.

The gene calls are TRBV30 and TRBJ2-2, with D possibly being TRBD1 or TRBD2 (5 bases each). Germline-derived CDR1 and CDR2 are GTSNPN and SVGIG (reference sequence). With 4 bases removed from V and 0 bases from J, the gap between germline ends came to 9 bases. This CDR3 comprises 14 residues. The CDR3 coding sequence is TGTGCCTGGAAAGAGGGACCGAACACCGGGGAGCTGTTTTTT. It specifies CAWKEGPNTGELFF.

About this clone: Other nucleotide sequences from this sample produce the same CDR3. The J gene is TRBJ2-2, the V gene TRBV6-5; D gene uncertain. Germline loops: CDR1 MNHEY, CDR2 SVGAGI. Trimming stripped 2 bases from V and 2 bases from J, with 0 bases between. This CDR3 has 12 amino acids. The CDR3 is CASSYNTGELFF. The CDR3 DNA reads TGTGCCAGCAGTTACAACACCGGGGAGCTGTTTTTT.

Turning to this clone: Distinct nucleotide sequences in the sample also encode this CDR3. The J gene is TRBJ2-3, the V gene TRBV7-2; the D gene is possibly TRBD1 (5 bases). Looked up from germline, CDR1 is SGHTA and CDR2 is FQGNSA. The V end was cut by 3 bases, the J end by 3 bases, with 7 bases between. The CDR3 loop spans 13 amino acids. CDR3 coding DNA: TGTGCCAGCAGCTTGCAGGGAACAGATACGCAGTATTTT. The encoded protein is CASSLQGTDTQYF.

This clone appeared once. V gene TRBV29-1 combines with J gene TRBJ2-6; D perhaps matches TRBD2 (6 bases). Germline-derived CDR1 and CDR2 are SQVTM and ANQGSEA. This CDR3 has 17 residues. V was shortened by 0 bases and J by 0 bases, with 12 bases between the two germline ends. Here the CDR3 DNA reads TGCAGCGTTGAAGATCGAGGAGGGCACTCTGGGGCCAACGTCCTGACTTTC. Its protein product is CSVEDRGGHSGANVLTF.

V usage is TRBV21-1 and J usage is TRBJ2-6; the D call of TRBD1 is as the table states it, not checked on the DNA. TRBV21-1 is tagged as a pseudogene. The CDR3 runs to 16 residues. In nucleotides, the CDR3 is TGTGCCAGCAGCTTAACACAACAAAGTCGGGCCAACGTCCTGACTTTC. It yields the protein CASSLTQQSRANVLTF.

The gene calls are TRBV5-4 and TRBJ2-3; 11 bases align to TRBD2. Germline assignment: CDR1 SGHNT and CDR2 YYREEE (reference sequence). The CDR3 loop spans 17 amino acids. J gave up 2 bases and V 1 base, and 6 bases lay outside the gene matches. CDR3 DNA sequence: TGTGCCAGCAGCTTGACCTGGACTAGCGGGCCCACAGATACGCAGTATTTT. Protein product: CASSLTWTSGPTDTQYF.